This T cell receptor beta chain was observed in a study of control samples from healthy donors and cancer patients. Produced via immunoSEQ multiplex PCR; TCRdb's table is partial and in-frame only. The data hold some 70,000 clones, with roughly 84% observed a single time. The CDR3 consists of 15 residues. From germline, CDR1 is SNHLY and CDR2 FYNNEI. V lost 6 bases and J lost 2; bases outside the gene matches: 8. The J gene is TRBJ2-7, the V gene TRBV2; 9 bases align to TRBD2. Sample: PBMCs. The clonotype originates from a woman in her 50s with lung cancer. The CDR3 DNA is TGTGCCAGCAGCGAGAAGCGGGGGGCAACCTACGAGCAGTACTTC. Residues: CASSEKRGATYEQYF.